Shown below are 6 T cell receptor beta chains from a single sample sequenced in a study of blood T cell repertoires in COVID-19. Sequencing was performed with immunoSEQ multiplex PCR; in TCRdb, only in-frame clones are kept and a portion is missing. This table holds tens of thousands of clones, 80% to 90% found once. The sequenced sample consisted of peripheral blood. These receptors were taken from a man aged 60 to 69 with acute or convalescent COVID-19.

The rearrangement joins TRBV7-2 to TRBJ1-2; D is uncertain. V shed 5 bases and J shed 0 bases, with 13 bases lying between them. This CDR3 is 15 amino acids long. Germline V gene data show CDR1 as SGHTA and CDR2 as FQGNSA. Here the CDR3 DNA reads TGTGCCAGCAGCACCCGACACTTAGCTAACTATGGCTACACCTTC. Translated, it gives CASSTRHLANYGYTF.

The chain couples TRBV5-1 to TRBJ2-6, with D unclear. The CDR3 is 12 amino acids. Germline CDR1 is SGHRS and CDR2 is YFSETQ. V dropped 2 bases and J dropped 6 bases, with 3 bases sitting between them. The CDR3 protein is CASSLQANVLTF. The CDR3 DNA reads TGCGCCAGCAGCTTACAGGCCAACGTCCTGACTTTC.

The V and J genes are TRBV5-8 and TRBJ2-1; 14 bases are a match to TRBD2. The CDR3 is 17 amino acids. With 4 bases clipped from V and 12 bases from J, the junction kept 15 bases outside the gene matches. Germline CDR1 reads SGHTS; CDR2 reads YDEGEE. CDR3: CASSAAPGLAGERGQFF. The DNA for the CDR3 is TGTGCCAGCAGCGCAGCCCCGGGACTAGCGGGGGAGCGGGGGCAGTTCTTC.

The J gene is TRBJ1-3, the V gene TRBV28; D remains unclear. Looked up from germline, CDR1 is MDHEN and CDR2 is SYDVKM. Trimming left V 2 bases short and J 4 bases short, with 15 bases between. The CDR3 is made up of 16 amino acids. CDR3 bases: TGTGCCAGCAGTTTAGGCAGTCCCGTTTGGGGAAACACCATATATTTT. It translates to CASSLGSPVWGNTIYF.

V usage is TRBV5-6 and J usage is TRBJ1-1; no clear D gene. Trimming pared 7 bases from V and 3 bases from J, leaving 16 bases between. CDR3 length equals 14 residues. Germline assignment: CDR1 SGHDT and CDR2 YYEEEE. This CDR3 reads CASFFRVRDTEAFF. The CDR3 DNA is TGTGCCAGCTTTTTCCGGGTCAGAGACACTGAAGCTTTCTTT.

The V call is TRBV28, the J call TRBJ1-1; D not certain. The CDR3 runs to 17 residues. Trimming cost V 7 bases and J 4 bases, with 25 bases left between them. Germline V CDR1 and CDR2: MDHEN, SYDVKM. CDR3 bases: TGTGCCAGCACCGAGGCGGGAAAAAACCAAAGAGGCACTGAAGCTTTCTTT. Translation gives CASTEAGKNQRGTEAFF. The full variable domain, its missing parts supplied by reference TRBV28 and TRBJ1-1, is DVKVTQSSRYLVKRTGEKVFLECVQDMDHENMFWYRQDPGLGLRLIYFSYDVKMKEKGDIPEGYSVSREKKERFSLILESASTNQTSMYLCASTEAGKNQRGTEAFFGQGTRLTVV.